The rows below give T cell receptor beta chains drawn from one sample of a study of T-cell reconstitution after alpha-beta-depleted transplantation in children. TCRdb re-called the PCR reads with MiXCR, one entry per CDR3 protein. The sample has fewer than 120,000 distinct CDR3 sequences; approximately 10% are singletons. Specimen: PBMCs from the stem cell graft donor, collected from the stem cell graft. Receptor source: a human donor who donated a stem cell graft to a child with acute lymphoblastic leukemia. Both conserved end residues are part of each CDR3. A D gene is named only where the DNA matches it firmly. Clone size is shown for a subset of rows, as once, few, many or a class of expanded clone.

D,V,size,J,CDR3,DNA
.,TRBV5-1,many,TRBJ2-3,CASSLRDPSTDTQYF,TGCGCCAGCAGCTTGCGGGACCCTAGCACAGATACGCAGTATTTT
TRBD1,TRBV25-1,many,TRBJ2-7,CASSEREQGVYEQYF,TGTGCCAGCAGTGAAAGAGAACAGGGGGTCTACGAGCAGTACTTC
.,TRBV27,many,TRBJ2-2,CASPTGELFF,TGTGCCAGCCCCACCGGGGAGCTGTTTTTT
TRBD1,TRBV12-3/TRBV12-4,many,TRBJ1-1,CASSATGGGRSEAFF,TGTGCCAGCAGTGCGACAGGGGGCGGAAGATCTGAAGCTTTCTTT
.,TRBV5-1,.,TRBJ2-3,CASRLSGSTDTQYF,TGCGCCAGCAGGCTTAGCGGAAGCACAGATACGCAGTATTTT
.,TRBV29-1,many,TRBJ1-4,CSVGSDSDEKLFF,TGCAGCGTTGGCAGTGACAGCGATGAAAAACTGTTTTTT
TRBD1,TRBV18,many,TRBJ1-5,CASSLTGQGADQPQHF,TGTGCCAGCTCACTTACGGGACAGGGGGCTGATCAGCCCCAGCATTTT
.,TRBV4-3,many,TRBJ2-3,CASSRREYEDTQYF,TGCGCCAGCAGCCGTCGGGAGTATGAAGATACGCAGTATTTT
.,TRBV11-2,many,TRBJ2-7,CASSLVAGLSSYEQYF,TGTGCCAGCAGCTTAGTTGCAGGGTTAAGCTCCTACGAGCAGTACTTC
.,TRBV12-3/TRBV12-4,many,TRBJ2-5,CASSSQNQETQYF,TGTGCCAGCAGTTCTCAGAATCAAGAGACCCAGTACTTC
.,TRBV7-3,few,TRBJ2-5,CASSPLGGQETQYF,TGTGCCAGCAGCCCCCTGGGGGGCCAAGAGACCCAGTACTTC
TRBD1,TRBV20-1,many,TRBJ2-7,CSARHGDRGSYEQYF,TGCAGTGCTCGTCATGGGGACAGGGGGTCCTACGAGCAGTACTTC
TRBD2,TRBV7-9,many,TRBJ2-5,CASSIRLAGQETQYF,TGTGCCAGCAGCATTAGACTAGCGGGGCAAGAGACCCAGTACTTC
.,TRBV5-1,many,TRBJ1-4,CASSPDGPWGEKLFF,TGCGCCAGCAGCCCCGACGGGCCCTGGGGGGAAAAACTGTTTTTT
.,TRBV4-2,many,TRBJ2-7,CASSPKGGANFYEQYF,TGTGCCAGCAGCCCCAAGGGTGGCGCGAACTTCTACGAGCAGTACTTC
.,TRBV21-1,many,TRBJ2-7,CARGRIYEQYF,TGTGCCAGAGGACGGATCTACGAGCAGTACTTC
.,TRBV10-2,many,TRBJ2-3,CASSLRADTQYF,TGTGCCAGCAGCTTAAGGGCCGATACGCAGTATTTT
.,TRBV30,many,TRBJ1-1,CAWRHRAAAFF,TGTGCCTGGAGGCACAGGGCCGCGGCTTTCTTT
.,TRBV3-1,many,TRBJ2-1,CASSQEVGVAYNEQFF,TGTGCCAGCAGCCAAGAAGTGGGAGTTGCGTACAATGAGCAGTTCTTC
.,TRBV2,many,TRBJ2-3,CATSGGSTDTQYF,TGTGCCACCTCTGGGGGAAGCACAGATACGCAGTATTTT
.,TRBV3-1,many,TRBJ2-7,CASSQDPEGVSYEQYF,TGTGCCAGCAGCCAAGATCCGGAGGGGGTCTCCTACGAGCAGTACTTC
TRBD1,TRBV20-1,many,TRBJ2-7,CSARDDTGQGYSYEQYF,TGCAGTGCTAGAGATGACACGGGACAGGGGTATTCCTACGAGCAGTACTTC
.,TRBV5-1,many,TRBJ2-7,CASSLVGGEQYF,TGCGCCAGCAGCTTGGTAGGTGGCGAGCAGTACTTC
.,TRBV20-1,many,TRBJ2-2,CSARDRKDFRSGELFF,TGCAGTGCTAGAGATCGAAAGGACTTTCGGTCCGGGGAGCTGTTTTTT
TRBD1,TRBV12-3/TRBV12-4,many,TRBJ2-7,CASSEMPRVRTGPYEQYF,TGTGCCAGCAGTGAAATGCCCAGGGTCCGGACAGGACCCTACGAGCAGTACTTC
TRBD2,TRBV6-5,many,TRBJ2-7,CASSYPRGGAAGGYEQYF,TGTGCCAGCAGTTACCCACGAGGGGGAGCGGCGGGAGGATACGAGCAGTACTTC
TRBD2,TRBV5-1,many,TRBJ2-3,CASSPGTSGPDTQYF,TGCGCCAGCAGCCCCGGGACTAGCGGACCGGATACGCAGTATTTT
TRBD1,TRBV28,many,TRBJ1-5,CASSPTGVRNQPQHF,TGTGCCAGCAGTCCCACAGGGGTGCGGAATCAGCCCCAGCATTTT
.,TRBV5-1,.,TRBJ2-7,CASSLEGGVPASYEQYF,TGCGCCAGCAGCCTGGAGGGTGGGGTACCCGCTTCCTACGAGCAGTACTTC
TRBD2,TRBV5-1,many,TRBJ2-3,CASSSGRGADTQYF,TGCGCCAGCAGCTCCGGACGGGGGGCAGATACGCAGTATTTT
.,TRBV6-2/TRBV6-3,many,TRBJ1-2,CASRQGGYGYTF,TGTGCCAGCAGACAGGGCGGCTATGGCTACACCTTC
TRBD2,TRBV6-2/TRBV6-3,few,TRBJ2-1,CASSPTPGTSGRSSRNEQFF,TGTGCCAGCAGTCCGACCCCCGGGACTAGCGGGAGGTCCTCGAGGAATGAGCAGTTCTTC
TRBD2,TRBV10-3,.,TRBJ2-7,CAISMEVPGGEQYF,TGTGCCATCAGTATGGAGGTTCCGGGAGGGGAGCAGTACTTC
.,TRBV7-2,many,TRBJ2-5,CASSLAPGSGETQYF,TGTGCCAGCAGCTTAGCGCCGGGGAGCGGGGAGACCCAGTACTTC
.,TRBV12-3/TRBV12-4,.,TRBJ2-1,CASSLLSQQGQAFF,TGTGCCAGCAGTTTATTGTCCCAGCAGGGTCAAGCGTTCTTC